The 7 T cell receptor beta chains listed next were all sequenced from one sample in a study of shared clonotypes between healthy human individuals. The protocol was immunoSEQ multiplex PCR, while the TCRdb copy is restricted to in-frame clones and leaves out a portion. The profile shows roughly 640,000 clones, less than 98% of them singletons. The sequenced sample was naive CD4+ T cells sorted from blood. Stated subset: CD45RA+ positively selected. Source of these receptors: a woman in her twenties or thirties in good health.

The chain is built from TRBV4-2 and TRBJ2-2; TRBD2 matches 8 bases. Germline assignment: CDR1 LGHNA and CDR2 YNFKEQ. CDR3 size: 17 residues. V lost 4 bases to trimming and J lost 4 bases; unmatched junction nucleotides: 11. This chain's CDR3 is CASSRNEAGAGTGELFF. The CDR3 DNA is TGTGCCAGCAGCCGGAACGAAGCGGGAGCGGGCACCGGGGAGCTGTTTTTT.

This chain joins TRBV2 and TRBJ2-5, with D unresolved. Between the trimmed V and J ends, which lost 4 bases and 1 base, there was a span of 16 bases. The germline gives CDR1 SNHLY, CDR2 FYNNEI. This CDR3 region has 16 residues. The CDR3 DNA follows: TGTGCCAGCAGTGGGAATTCTAAAGGCAGCCAAGAGACCCAGTACTTC. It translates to CASSGNSKGSQETQYF.

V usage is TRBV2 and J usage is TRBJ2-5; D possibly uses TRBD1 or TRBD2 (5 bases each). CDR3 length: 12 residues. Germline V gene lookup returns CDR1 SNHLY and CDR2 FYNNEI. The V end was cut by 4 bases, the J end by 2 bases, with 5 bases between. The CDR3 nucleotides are TGTGCCAGCAGTGGGGGGCAAGAGACCCAGTACTTC. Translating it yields CASSGGQETQYF.

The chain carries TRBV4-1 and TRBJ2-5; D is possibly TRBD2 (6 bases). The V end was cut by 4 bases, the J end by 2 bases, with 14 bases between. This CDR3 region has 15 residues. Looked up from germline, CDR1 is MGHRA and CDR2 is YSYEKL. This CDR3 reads CASSPGAGRQETQYF. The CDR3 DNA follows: TGCGCCAGCAGCCCCGGGGCAGGGAGGCAAGAGACCCAGTACTTC.

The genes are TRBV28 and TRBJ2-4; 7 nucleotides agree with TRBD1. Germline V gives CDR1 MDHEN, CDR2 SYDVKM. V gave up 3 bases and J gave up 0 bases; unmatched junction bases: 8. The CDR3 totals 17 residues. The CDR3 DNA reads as TGTGCCAGCAGTTTCTACAGGGGAATACTAGCCAAAAACATTCAGTACTTC. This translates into CASSFYRGILAKNIQYF. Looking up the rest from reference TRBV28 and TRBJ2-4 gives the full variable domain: DVKVTQSSRYLVKRTGEKVFLECVQDMDHENMFWYRQDPGLGLRLIYFSYDVKMKEKGDIPEGYSVSREKKERFSLILESASTNQTSMYLCASSFYRGILAKNIQYFGAGTRLSVL.

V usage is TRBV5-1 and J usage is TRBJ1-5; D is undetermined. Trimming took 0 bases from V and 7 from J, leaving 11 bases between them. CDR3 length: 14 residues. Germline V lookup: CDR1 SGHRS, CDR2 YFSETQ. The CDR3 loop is CASSLVVGSQPQHF. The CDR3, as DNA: TGCGCCAGCAGCTTGGTGGTAGGCAGCCAGCCCCAGCATTTT.

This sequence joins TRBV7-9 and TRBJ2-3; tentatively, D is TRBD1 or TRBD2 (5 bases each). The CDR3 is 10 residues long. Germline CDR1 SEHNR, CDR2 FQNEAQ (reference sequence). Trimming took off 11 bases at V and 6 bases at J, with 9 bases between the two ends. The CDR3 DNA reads TGTGCCGACGGGACCGATACGCAGTATTTT. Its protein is CADGTDTQYF.